This T cell receptor (beta chain) was documented in a study of control samples from healthy donors and cancer patients. J lost 4 bases, V lost 4 bases, and 3 bases had no gene match. The CDR3 is made up of 15 amino acids. Looked up from germline, CDR1 is SGHDN and CDR2 is FVKESK. Assay: immunoSEQ multiplex PCR; the TCRdb copy retains only in-frame clones and omits some. Among about 170,000 clones listed, roughly 91% were seen once. The sequencing input was blood. The chain is built from TRBV14 and TRBJ2-3; 12 bases line up with TRBD2. The sequence derives from a woman younger than 45 in good health. Here the CDR3 reads CASSRTSGKADTQYF. For the CDR3, the DNA is TGTGCCAGCAGCCGGACTAGCGGGAAGGCAGATACGCAGTATTTT.